The next 25 T cell receptor beta chains were all read from a single sample in a study of blood T cell repertoires in COVID-19. Generated by immunoSEQ multiplex PCR, the TCRdb table keeps only in-frame clones and is missing some. The sample holds fewer than 300,000 clones, about 90% seen once. Sequenced: peripheral blood. These receptors came from a person under 35 with COVID-19, enrolled during active disease.

The chain carries TRBV5-4 and TRBJ2-7, with 14 nucleotides matching TRBD2. V lost 4 bases to trimming and J lost 4 bases; unmatched junction nucleotides: 4. CDR1 and CDR2 from the germline V gene are SGHNT and YYREEE (reference sequence). This CDR3 comprises 15 residues. CDR3: CASSQGLAGVYEQYF. The CDR3, as DNA: TGTGCCAGCAGCCAGGGACTAGCGGGAGTGTACGAGCAGTACTTC.

This chain links TRBV12-5 with TRBJ2-1; TRBD2 agrees at 11 bases. Looked up from germline, CDR1 is LGHNT and CDR2 is FRNRAP. V was pared by 0 bases and J by 9 bases, with 7 bases of the junction left unmatched. This CDR3 is built from 16 residues. The CDR3 nucleotides are TGTGCTAGTGGTTTGGTACTAGCGGGAGCTAAGATTGAGCAGTTCTTC. Translation: CASGLVLAGAKIEQFF.

The chain is built from TRBV19 and TRBJ2-7, with TRBD2 matching 10 bases. Trimming at V came to 5 bases and at J to 2 bases, leaving 6 bases not matched to a gene. The germline V gene has CDR1 LNHDA and CDR2 SQIVND (reference sequence). The CDR3 totals 15 residues. The CDR3 coding sequence is TGTGCCAGTAGTCCGCTAGCGGGAGCTGCCTACGAGCAGTACTTC. Protein sequence: CASSPLAGAAYEQYF.

This sequence joins TRBV13 and TRBJ2-6, with TRBD1 identical over 12 bases. V trimming: 4 bases; J trimming: 2 bases; junction bases outside the gene matches: 12. Per the germline V gene, CDR1 is PRHDT and CDR2 is FYEKMQ (reference sequence). The CDR3 totals 20 residues. CDR3 nucleotides: TGTGCCAGCAGCTCCCCCACGCCGGGACAGGGGGCCGCTGGGGCCAACGTCCTGACTTTC. This codes for CASSSPTPGQGAAGANVLTF. Full variable domain (remainder filled in from reference TRBV13 and TRBJ2-6): AAGVIQSPRHLIKEKRETATLKCYPIPRHDTVYWYQQGPGQDPQFLISFYEKMQSDKGSIPDRFSAQQFSDYHSELNMSSLELGDSALYFCASSSPTPGQGAAGANVLTFGAGSRLTVL.

This chain links TRBV12-5 with TRBJ2-1; tentatively, D is TRBD2 (5 bases). This CDR3 spans 15 amino acids. The V end lost 6 bases, the J end lost 7 bases, and 19 bases lay between the germline ends. Germline values: CDR1 LGHNT, CDR2 FRNRAP. CDR3 in amino acids: CASGLSGVRGNEQFF. The CDR3 coding sequence is TGTGCTAGTGGGCTCTCCGGAGTAAGAGGGAATGAGCAGTTCTTC.

The chain uses TRBV25-1 and TRBJ2-7; D is ambiguous. Germline V gene data show CDR1 as MGHDK and CDR2 as SYGVNS. The V and J ends lost 4 bases and 2 bases respectively, with 12 bases between them. The length of the CDR3 is 14 residues. DNA of the CDR3: TGTGCCAGCAGTGCCCCTCCCCCGGCCTACGAGCAGTACTTC. Residues: CASSAPPPAYEQYF.

V and J are TRBV19 and TRBJ2-7, with TRBD2 matching over 7 bases. Germline lookup yields CDR1 LNHDA and CDR2 SQIVND (reference sequence). Trimming at V came to 3 bases and at J to 2 bases, leaving 7 bases not matched to a gene. CDR3 length equals 15 residues. The CDR3 reads CASSMSSGIPYEQYF. The CDR3 nucleotides are TGTGCCAGTAGTATGTCGAGCGGGATTCCCTACGAGCAGTACTTC.

The chain carries TRBV10-2 and TRBJ2-7; 9 bases match TRBD2. The germline V gene has CDR1 WSHSY and CDR2 SAAADI. V lost 3 bases, J lost 1 base, and 1 base stayed unmatched. The CDR3 runs 14 residues. CDR3 nucleotide sequence: TGCGCCAGCAGTGACACTAGCGGGTCCTACGAGCAGTACTTC. Translated, it gives CASSDTSGSYEQYF.

The chain carries TRBV7-3 and TRBJ2-1, with 9 nucleotides matching TRBD2. After removal of 7 bases from V and 4 bases from J, the junction contained 8 bases not matched to a gene. From germline, CDR1 is SGHTA and CDR2 FQGTGA. This CDR3 spans 15 amino acids. The CDR3 DNA reads TGTGCCAGCAAAGGGCGGGAGGGCCTATACAATGAGCAGTTCTTC. This gives the protein CASKGREGLYNEQFF.

The rearrangement uses TRBV9 and TRBJ1-1; 8 nucleotides align to TRBD1. The CDR3 length is 13 residues. Per the germline V gene, CDR1 is SGDLS and CDR2 is YYNGEE. J was trimmed by 7 bases and V by 4 bases; bases with no gene match: 6. CDR3 coding DNA: TGTGCCAGCAGCCCCGGACAGGGTAGTGAAGCTTTCTTT. It encodes CASSPGQGSEAFF.

In its sample, this clone was seen a few times. The rearrangement uses TRBV4-2 and TRBJ2-3; TRBD2 might be the D (6 bases). This CDR3 region has 14 residues. The V end was cut by 1 base, the J end by 4 bases, with 9 bases between. Germline V CDR1 and CDR2: LGHNA, YNFKEQ. The CDR3 region is CASSQAGAADTQYF. The CDR3 DNA reads TGTGCCAGCAGCCAAGCGGGAGCGGCAGATACGCAGTATTTT.

The chain combines TRBV5-5 with TRBJ2-5; 8 positions agree with TRBD2. The ends lost 4 bases at V and 0 bases at J; junction bases unmatched: 2. Germline values: CDR1 SGHKS, CDR2 YYEKEE (reference sequence). CDR3 size: 14 residues. CDR3 sequence (DNA): TGTGCCAGCAGCGCGGGGGGAGACCAAGAGACCCAGTACTTC. This sequence encodes CASSAGGDQETQYF.

The rearrangement joins TRBV9 to TRBJ2-3, with D possibly matching TRBD2 (5 bases). This CDR3 region has 15 residues. CDR1 is SGDLS and CDR2 is YYNGEE in the germline V gene. Trimming removed 4 bases at V and 0 bases at J, with 12 bases between. The CDR3 protein is CASSKLAPSTDTQYF. In DNA form, the CDR3 reads TGTGCCAGCAGCAAATTAGCGCCTAGCACAGATACGCAGTATTTT.

The rearrangement links TRBV6-2 or TRBV6-3 to TRBJ1-2; D remains unclear. CDR1 and CDR2 (germline): MNHEY, SVGEGT. This CDR3 has 14 residues. The V gene lost 6 bases and the J gene lost 0 bases, with 11 bases spanning the gap. CDR3 in DNA: TGTGCCAGCAGCCATGGAGGCTCTAACTATGGCTACACCTTC. It specifies CASSHGGSNYGYTF.

V is TRBV11-2 and J is TRBJ2-4; no clear D gene. The CDR3 contains 16 residues. V lost 2 bases, J lost 0 bases, and 11 bases lay in between. The germline gives CDR1 SGHAT, CDR2 FQNNGV. CDR3 coding DNA: TGTGCCAGCAGCTTACCTCTCTTAGTAGCCAAAAACATTCAGTACTTC. Residues: CASSLPLLVAKNIQYF.

The chain is built from TRBV9 and TRBJ2-3; 9 nucleotides line up with TRBD2. The CDR3 runs to 15 residues. Germline lookup yields CDR1 SGDLS and CDR2 YYNGEE. J lost 1 base, V lost 1 base, and 1 base had no gene match. The DNA for the CDR3 is TGTGCCAGCAGCGTATCTAGCGGGGGCACAGATACGCAGTATTTT. Translated: CASSVSSGGTDTQYF.

Details on this clone: Distinct nucleotide sequences in the sample also encode this CDR3. The rearrangement uses TRBV29-1 and TRBJ1-1, with TRBD1 as a possible D gene (5 bases). There are 11 residues in the CDR3. The germline V gene has CDR1 SQVTM and CDR2 ANQGSEA. Trimming shortened V by 5 bases and J by 5 bases, and 9 bases separated the two germline ends. The CDR3: CSVRGGTEAFF. CDR3 sequence (DNA): TGCAGCGTTAGGGGTGGGACTGAAGCTTTCTTT.

The J gene is TRBJ2-2, the V gene TRBV4-1, with D maybe TRBD1 (6 bases). The V and J ends lost 3 bases and 4 bases respectively, with 15 bases between them. Germline values: CDR1 MGHRA, CDR2 YSYEKL. The CDR3 contains 16 residues. CDR3 sequence (DNA): TGCGCCAGCAGCCACCCCCAGGGGCTGGGCACCGGGGAGCTGTTTTTT. Its protein is CASSHPQGLGTGELFF.

The chain links TRBV3-1 (or the pseudogene TRBV3-2) to TRBJ1-3; no clear D. The CDR3 has 13 residues. V dropped 2 bases and J dropped 4 bases, with 6 bases sitting between them. The germline V gene encodes CDR1 LGHDT and CDR2 YNNKEL (reference sequence). In DNA form, the CDR3 reads TGTGCCAGCAGCCAACCGAGCGGAAACACCATATATTTT. Translating it yields CASSQPSGNTIYF.

The V gene is TRBV19, the J gene TRBJ2-1, with 10 nucleotides matching TRBD2. This CDR3 contains 15 residues. V lost 4 bases to trimming and J lost 8 bases; unmatched junction nucleotides: 8. CDR1 is LNHDA, CDR2 SQIVND, per germline (reference sequence). CDR3 sequence (DNA): TGTGCCAGTAGTACCGAGCGGGAGGGCAGAGATGAGCAGTTCTTC. Protein sequence: CASSTEREGRDEQFF.

This sequence joins TRBV6-5 and TRBJ2-1; the match to TRBD2 covers 11 bases. Unmatched junction bases numbered 9, after V lost 6 bases and J lost 8 bases. The germline gives CDR1 MNHEY, CDR2 SVGAGI. The CDR3 is made up of 15 amino acids. The DNA of the CDR3 is TGTGCCAGCAGCTATCTGACTAGCGGGATTGATGAGCAGTTCTTC. Its translation: CASSYLTSGIDEQFF.

V usage is TRBV5-6 and J usage is TRBJ1-2; D remains unclear. The CDR3 covers 13 residues. The germline V and J ends were trimmed by 5 bases and 4 bases, with 12 bases remaining between them. CDR1 and CDR2 from the germline V gene are SGHDT and YYEEEE. This CDR3 is CASSAGASYGYTF. CDR3 DNA sequence: TGTGCCAGCAGTGCTGGTGCGTCCTATGGCTACACCTTC.

The chain links TRBV29-1 to TRBJ2-2; D is perhaps TRBD2 (5 bases). The CDR3 is 12 residues long. Germline V lookup: CDR1 SQVTM, CDR2 ANQGSEA. The germline V and J ends were trimmed by 7 bases and 5 bases, with 11 bases remaining between them. For the CDR3, the DNA is TGCAGCGCTTTAAGAGGGACCGGGGAGCTGTTTTTT. Translation gives CSALRGTGELFF.

In this sample, this clone turned up once. This chain links TRBV24-1 with TRBJ1-5; the D gene is possibly TRBD1 (6 bases). The length of the CDR3 is 14 residues. Germline-derived CDR1 and CDR2 are KGHDR and SFDVKD. V lost 5 bases and J lost 7, with 14 bases in between. For the CDR3, the DNA is TGTGCCACCAGTGGTAACAGGGAAACGCAGCCCCAGCATTTT. As protein: CATSGNRETQPQHF.

The chain employs TRBV2 and TRBJ1-2; D is perhaps TRBD1 (6 bases). The V gene's germline CDR1 is SNHLY and CDR2 FYNNEI. The germline V and J ends were trimmed by 1 base and 8 bases, with 11 bases remaining between them. The CDR3 length is 13 residues. The CDR3 DNA follows: TGTGCCAGCAGTGAAGTACAGGGAAACGGCTACACCTTC. Translating gives CASSEVQGNGYTF.